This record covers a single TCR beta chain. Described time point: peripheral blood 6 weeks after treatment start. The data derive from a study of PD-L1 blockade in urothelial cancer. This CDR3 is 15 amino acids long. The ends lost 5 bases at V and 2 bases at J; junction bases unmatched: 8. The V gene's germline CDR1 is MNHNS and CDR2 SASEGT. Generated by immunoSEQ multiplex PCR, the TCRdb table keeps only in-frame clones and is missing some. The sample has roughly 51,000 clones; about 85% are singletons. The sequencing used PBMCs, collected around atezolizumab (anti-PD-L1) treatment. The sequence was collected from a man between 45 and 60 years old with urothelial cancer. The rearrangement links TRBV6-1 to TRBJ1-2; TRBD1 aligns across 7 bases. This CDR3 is CASSLGQPENYGYTF. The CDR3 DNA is TGTGCCAGCAGTCTGGGACAGCCCGAAAACTATGGCTACACCTTC.